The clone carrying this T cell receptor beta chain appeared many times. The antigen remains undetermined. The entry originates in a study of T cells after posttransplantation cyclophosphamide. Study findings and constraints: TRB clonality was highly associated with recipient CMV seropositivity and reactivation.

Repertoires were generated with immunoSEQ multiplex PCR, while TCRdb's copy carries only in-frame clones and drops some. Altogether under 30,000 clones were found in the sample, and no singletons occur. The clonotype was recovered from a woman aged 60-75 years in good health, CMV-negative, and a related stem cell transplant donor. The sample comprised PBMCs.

As DNA, the CDR3 is TGTGCCAGCAGGCCTGGCGGTTCTGGGGCCAACGTCCTGACTTTC. This gives the protein CASRPGGSGANVLTF. The gene calls are TRBV6-1 and TRBJ2-6; D ambiguous. Trimming took off 6 bases at V and 1 base at J, with 10 bases between the two ends. The CDR3 sequence is 15 residues long. Germline CDR1 is MNHNS and CDR2 is SASEGT.